This is a list of T cell receptor beta chains from one sample in a study of siplizumab effects on memory and regulatory T cells. Data came from immunoSEQ multiplex PCR; TCRdb stores just in-frame clones and leaves some out. This sample yields around 100,000 clones, of which around 92% are seen a single time; about 2.6% belongs to the top ten. Sample: CD4+ T cells sorted from blood. The receptors originated from a human donor in good health. Some clones in this sample may be carry-over from other donors' samples. CDR3s include the opening cysteine and the closing phenylalanine or tryptophan. Fields, in order: J gene, V gene, clone size, D gene, CDR3 protein, CDR3 DNA. A D gene is named only where the DNA matches it firmly. Part of the rows lack a size; the others show once, few, many or a class for expanded clones.

TRBJ1-1 TRBV5-1 . . CASSSSGNTEAFF TGCGCCAGCAGCTCCTCGGGGAACACTGAAGCTTTCTTT
TRBJ1-4 TRBV4-1 . . CASSQRGAATNEKLFF TGCGCCAGCAGCCAAAGAGGGGCAGCAACTAATGAAAAACTGTTTTTT
TRBJ2-1 TRBV6-6 once TRBD2 CASSYEFRLAGAQFF TGTGCCAGCAGTTACGAGTTTCGGCTAGCGGGAGCGCAGTTCTTC
TRBJ1-2 TRBV18 . . CASSPQDPAYIGYTF TGTGCCAGCTCCCCACAAGATCCAGCCTACATTGGCTACACCTTC
TRBJ2-1 TRBV6-1 once TRBD2 CATRTSGKSNEQFF TGTGCCACTAGAACTAGCGGGAAGTCCAATGAGCAGTTCTTC
TRBJ2-3 TRBV6-5 . TRBD2 CASSWPGGGQYF TGTGCCAGCAGTTGGCCGGGGGGAGGGCAGTATTTT
TRBJ2-1 TRBV20-1 . . CSARDRNEQFF TGCAGTGCTAGAGATAGGAATGAGCAGTTCTTC
TRBJ2-3 TRBV5-1 . TRBD1 CATRTGRTDTQYF TGCGCCACCCGGACAGGGAGGACAGATACGCAGTATTTT
TRBJ2-7 TRBV30 . TRBD1 CAWKAGRGYEQYF TGTGCCTGGAAGGCGGGCAGGGGGTACGAGCAGTACTTC
TRBJ2-3 TRBV9 few TRBD2 CASSPRTGSVTGLAGGPGDTQYF TGTGCCAGCAGCCCCAGGACAGGGAGTGTTACAGGACTAGCGGGAGGGCCGGGAGATACGCAGTATTTT
TRBJ2-3 TRBV28 . TRBD2 CASSSELAGGQTDTQYF TGTGCCAGCAGTTCAGAACTAGCGGGAGGGCAGACAGATACGCAGTATTTT
TRBJ1-1 TRBV19 . . CASSRQYTEAFF TGTGCCAGTAGTAGACAGTACACTGAAGCTTTCTTT
TRBJ2-3 TRBV5-1 . . CASRGGFFGTSTDTQYF TGCGCCAGCAGAGGCGGTTTTTTCGGGACGTCAACAGATACGCAGTATTTT
TRBJ2-7 TRBV28 . TRBD2 CASSLRGASGSGLRLYEQYF TGTGCCAGCAGTTTACGTGGCGCTAGCGGGAGCGGCTTAAGGCTCTACGAGCAGTACTTC
TRBJ1-6 TRBV2 . . CASGGQGPSPLHF TGTGCCAGCGGGGGCCAGGGCCCTTCACCCCTCCACTTT
TRBJ1-1 TRBV7-2 . . CASSIGTEYEAFF TGTGCCAGCAGCATAGGGACGGAATATGAAGCTTTCTTT
TRBJ1-1 TRBV19 . . CASSSAAPRLNTEAFF TGTGCCAGTAGTTCGGCAGCCCCCAGGCTGAACACTGAAGCTTTCTTT
TRBJ1-2 TRBV7-9 . . CASSLRGYGYTF TGTGCCAGCAGCTTAAGAGGATATGGCTACACCTTC
TRBJ2-3 TRBV13 once . CASTHPGRTDTQYF TGTGCCAGCACACATCCAGGACGCACAGATACGCAGTATTTT
TRBJ2-3 TRBV10-3 . TRBD1 CAISKTGVFTDTQYF TGTGCCATCAGCAAAACAGGGGTTTTTACAGATACGCAGTATTTT
TRBJ2-3 TRBV5-1 . . CASSLAGVTTDTQYF TGCGCCAGCAGCTTGGCGGGGGTAACTACAGATACGCAGTATTTT
TRBJ2-3 TRBV7-3 . TRBD2 CASSPSDAGGLTDTQYF TGTGCCAGCAGCCCCAGTGACGCGGGAGGTCTCACAGATACGCAGTATTTT
TRBJ2-6 TRBV9 . . CASDRGDSGANVLTF TGTGCCAGCGATCGAGGCGACTCTGGGGCCAACGTCCTGACTTTC
TRBJ2-1 TRBV28 . TRBD2 CASSLAGLAGGVGYNEQFF TGTGCCAGCAGTTTAGCGGGACTAGCGGGAGGAGTTGGCTACAATGAGCAGTTCTTC